This section outlines one TCR beta chain sequence together with its context. The antigen is unknown. Treatment defined: 15 Gy SBRT to primary tumor, nephrectomy 4 weeks later. The data were taken from a study of radiation and T cells in renal cell carcinoma. Profiled with immunoSEQ multiplex PCR; TCRdb holds only in-frame clones, not every one. The sample contains some 14,000 clones, 64% of which appear only once. This CDR3 has 14 residues. Germline CDR1 is GTSNPN and CDR2 is SVGIG (reference sequence). V shed 2 bases and J 9 bases; nucleotides not matched to a gene: 12. General study points: Compared with controls, irradiated tumors showed greater TCR clonality.

This rearrangement joins TRBV30 to TRBJ2-5; 7 positions agree with TRBD1. The origin of this receptor is a woman aged 70-85 years with renal cell carcinoma. The specimen comprised tumor tissue, sampled from a patient whose treatment included radiotherapy and nephrectomy. CDR3 loop: CAWSLNRGRGAQYF. The CDR3 bases are TGTGCCTGGAGTTTGAACAGGGGAAGAGGGGCCCAGTACTTC. Together with reference TRBV30 and TRBJ2-5, the CDR3 gives the full variable domain: SQTIHQWPATLVQPVGSPLSLECTVEGTSNPNLYWYRQAAGRGLQLLFYSVGIGQISSEVPQNLSASRPQDRQFILSSKKLLLSDSGFYLCAWSLNRGRGAQYFGPGTRLLVL.